The present T cell receptor beta chain was sequenced within a study of T cell changes during pregnancy in multiple sclerosis. V dropped 2 bases and J dropped 6 bases, with 12 bases sitting between them. Per germline, CDR1 SGHRS and CDR2 YFSETQ. CDR3 length: 14 amino acids. Repertoires were generated with immunoSEQ multiplex PCR, while TCRdb's copy carries only in-frame clones and drops some. The table lists tens of thousands of clones, 92% of them singletons. This rearrangement joins TRBV5-1 to TRBJ2-1, with D possibly being TRBD2 (5 bases). The input for sequencing was CD8+ T cells from peripheral blood mononuclear cells, taken in the third trimester of pregnancy. The TCR comes from a female donor in good health, enrolled as a control in a pregnancy study. CDR3 nucleotides: TGCGCCAGCAGCTTTAGGAATAGCGTCAATGAGCAGTTCTTC. This gives the protein CASSFRNSVNEQFF.